What follows are 13 T cell receptor beta chains derived from one specimen sequenced in a study of T cell repertoires in cytomegalovirus infection. TCRdb itself ran the reads through MiXCR, one entry per CDR3 protein. The sample yields under 150,000 distinct CDR3 sequences, around 30% seen once. For these TCRs, the target antigens are not known. The sample here was CD8+ T cells from cultured PBMCs, taken from culture after CMV antigen stimulation. The receptors originated from a human donor in good health (CMV status not recorded). Some clones in this sample may be carry-over from other donors' samples.

The chain is built from TRBV24-1 and TRBJ2-2; D unclear. Trimming took 3 bases from V and 6 from J, leaving 7 bases between them. CDR1 is KGHDR, CDR2 SFDVKD, per germline. There are 13 residues in the CDR3. CDR3 nucleotides: TGTGCCACCAGTGATGCAGGTGCCGGGGAGCTGTTTTTT. Its translation is CATSDAGAGELFF.

A single count supports this clonotype. The V and J genes are TRBV6-6 and TRBJ2-2; D unresolved. Germline V gives CDR1 MNHNY, CDR2 SVGAGI (reference sequence). The CDR3 totals 13 residues. Trimming removed 7 bases from V and 10 bases from J, with 16 bases in between. This chain's CDR3 is CASMLGPDLELFF. The CDR3 DNA sequence: TGTGCCAGCATGTTAGGACCTGACCTGGAGCTGTTTTTT.

The chain carries TRBV4-3 and TRBJ1-1; D is unresolved. V lost 2 bases, J lost 6 bases, and 10 bases lay in between. This CDR3 has 13 amino acids. Germline CDR1 reads LGHNA; CDR2 reads YSLEER. As DNA, the CDR3 is TGCGCCAGCAGCCAAAGCGGGGAGGCTGAAGCTTTCTTT. Translating gives CASSQSGEAEAFF.

This clonotype was observed a few times. V is TRBV5-4 and J is TRBJ1-1, with 8 bases fitting TRBD1. There are 17 residues in the CDR3. CDR1 is SGHNT, CDR2 YYREEE, per germline (reference sequence). The ends lost 3 bases at V and 3 bases at J; junction bases unmatched: 13. CDR3 region: CASSSPGQVGEYTEAFF. Here the CDR3 DNA reads TGTGCCAGCAGCTCACCGGGACAGGTGGGAGAGTACACTGAAGCTTTCTTT.

The sample holds a few counts of this clonotype. V and J are TRBV7-9 and TRBJ2-1, with a weak D call TRBD2 (5 bases). The CDR3 loop spans 15 amino acids. Germline V CDR1 and CDR2: SEHNR, FQNEAQ (reference sequence). V dropped 5 bases and J dropped 6 bases, with 17 bases sitting between them. The CDR3 protein is CASSRVGSQTNEQFF. The CDR3 bases are TGTGCCAGCAGCCGAGTGGGGAGCCAAACCAATGAGCAGTTCTTC. The full variable domain, its missing parts supplied by reference TRBV7-9 and TRBJ2-1, is DTGVSQNPRHKITKRGQNVTFRCDPISEHNRLYWYRQTLGQGPEFLTYFQNEAQLEKSRLLSDRFSAERPKGSFSTLEIQRTEQGDSAMYLCASSRVGSQTNEQFFGPGTRLTVL.

There are a few counts of this clonotype. The chain carries TRBV6-1 and TRBJ1-1; 7 bases fit TRBD1. CDR1 and CDR2 (germline): MNHNS, SASEGT. The CDR3 covers 13 residues. J gave up 3 bases and V 7 bases, and 5 bases lay outside the gene matches. In DNA form, the CDR3 reads TGTGCCAGCAAAAGGGGGCTGTACACTGAAGCTTTCTTT. Protein: CASKRGLYTEAFF.

At least ten counts were recorded for this clonotype. V gene TRBV19 combines with J gene TRBJ2-1; 9 bases fit TRBD1. The CDR3 has 15 amino acids. CDR1 LNHDA and CDR2 SQIVND come from the germline V gene (reference sequence). V shed 3 bases, J shed 7 bases, and the junction held 7 bases outside the gene matches. The CDR3, as DNA: TGTGCCAGTAGTATCGATGGGACAGGGCTGAATGAGCAGTTCTTC. Its protein is CASSIDGTGLNEQFF.

J is TRBJ2-3 and V is TRBV4-1; D may be TRBD1 (7 bases). Trimming removed 1 base from V and 2 bases from J, with 22 bases in between. The germline V gene encodes CDR1 MGHRA and CDR2 YSYEKL. The CDR3 is made up of 19 amino acids. The CDR3 region has the DNA TGCGCCAGCAGCCAAGGCAGGGGGGTGTTGGGTCCTCCCACAGATACGCAGTATTTT. Translation gives CASSQGRGVLGPPTDTQYF.

The table lists this clonotype with a few counts. The chain is built from TRBV4-2 and TRBJ2-3, with 7 bases lining up with TRBD1. CDR1 LGHNA and CDR2 YNFKEQ come from the germline V gene. The CDR3 spans 21 residues. V shed 1 base, J shed 3 bases, and the junction held 22 bases outside the gene matches. The CDR3 region has the DNA TGTGCCAGCAGCCAAGCCCCAGCGGCCTTATTAGGACAGGAAGGGACAGATACGCAGTATTTT. Amino acids: CASSQAPAALLGQEGTDTQYF.

This clonotype was found a few times. V and J are TRBV3-1 and TRBJ1-2; D ambiguous. The germline V gene encodes CDR1 LGHDT and CDR2 YNNKEL (reference sequence). This CDR3 is 14 amino acids long. With 0 bases removed from V and 4 bases from J, the gap between germline ends came to 9 bases. The CDR3 region has the DNA TGTGCCAGCAGCCAAGACTTTGAGGGCTATGGCTACACCTTC. This gives the protein CASSQDFEGYGYTF.

This chain uses TRBV28 with TRBJ1-2; 9 nucleotides align to TRBD1. Germline CDR1 is MDHEN and CDR2 is SYDVKM. CDR3 length equals 16 residues. J gave up 2 bases and V 8 bases, and 12 bases lay outside the gene matches. CDR3 DNA: TGTGCCAGCGCAACCTGGACAGGGGTGGGAAACTATGGCTACACCTTC. This codes for CASATWTGVGNYGYTF.

J is TRBJ1-1 and V is TRBV3-1; D remains ambiguous. V lost 2 bases, J lost 5 bases, and 6 bases lay in between. This CDR3 comprises 12 residues. The V gene's germline CDR1 is LGHDT and CDR2 YNNKEL (reference sequence). CDR3 nucleotides: TGTGCCAGCAGCCAAATGTTAACTGAAGCTTTCTTT. As protein: CASSQMLTEAFF.

In its sample, this clonotype was seen many times. The V and J genes are TRBV4-1 and TRBJ1-6, with D perhaps matching TRBD1 (5 bases). Per germline, CDR1 MGHRA and CDR2 YSYEKL. This CDR3 has 16 amino acids. Trimming took off 4 bases at V and 13 bases at J, with 23 bases between the two ends. CDR3 residues: CASSPRTGTFSSPLHF. The CDR3, as DNA: TGCGCCAGCAGCCCAAGAACCGGGACGTTTAGTTCGCCCCTCCACTTT.